This T cell receptor (beta chain) was sequenced in a study of T cells after yellow fever vaccination. Via MiXCR, TCRdb re-called the 5' RACE reads, giving one row per CDR3 protein. The sample contains more than 300,000 distinct CDR3 sequences, around 10% of which appear only once. This CDR3 has 17 amino acids. Germline V gives CDR1 SGHNT, CDR2 YYREEE (reference sequence). Trimming removed 0 bases from V and 4 bases from J, with 16 bases in between. This clonotype was sampled from a man aged 18 to 30 who received the YFV17D yellow fever vaccine. This rearrangement joins TRBV5-4 to TRBJ2-2; tentatively, D is TRBD2 (5 bases). Sequences were derived from CD4+ T cells sorted from PBMCs, sampled 45 days after the yellow fever booster vaccination. The CDR3 DNA is TGTGCCAGCAGCTTGGATCAAAGAGGGCCCAGCACCGGGGAGCTGTTTTTT. Protein: CASSLDQRGPSTGELFF.